The entry that follows covers one T cell receptor (beta chain) sequence. The antigen remains unidentified. The data belong to a study of OX40 agonist ivuxolimab in advanced cancers. Study background: The patients received agonistic anti-OX40 (CD134) antibody ivuxolimab. Three individuals attained partial responses, comprising one hepatocellular carcinoma case and two cutaneous melanoma cases. People in dose escalation had one of these cancers: hepatocellular carcinoma, melanoma, renal cell or head and neck cancer.

Profiling relied on immunoSEQ multiplex PCR, and the TCRdb table lists in-frame clones only, not all of them. The repertoire includes about 26,000 clones, almost 90% of them detected once, and approximately 23% sits in the top ten. Study-wide findings and caveats: By week 6 at 0.1 to 3.0 mg/kg, blood CD4+ and CD8+ T cells had expanded clonally.

Trimming pared 0 bases from V and 4 bases from J, leaving 11 bases between. The germline V gene encodes CDR1 MNHEY and CDR2 SMNVEV (reference sequence). This CDR3 comprises 15 residues. This specimen consisted of CD4+ or CD8+ T cells sorted from blood, obtained in a trial of the OX40 agonist ivuxolimab. This receptor was obtained from an adult with an advanced solid tumor such as melanoma, head and neck, liver or kidney cancer. The rearrangement links TRBV27 to TRBJ2-3; D assignment may be TRBD1 or TRBD2 (5 bases each). The CDR3 is CASSLSPGPPDTQYF. DNA for the CDR3: TGTGCCAGCAGTTTATCGCCGGGGCCCCCAGATACGCAGTATTTT.